These 14 T cell receptor beta chains were sequenced from one sample in a study of post-analysis software for immune sequencing data. Their specific antigens are unknown. Points from the study as a whole: Patients showed TRBV5-6, TRBV5-1 and TRBV20-1 among several TRBV segments more frequent than in controls.

Unique molecular identifiers tagged the TCR beta cDNA libraries. TCRdb re-analysed the PCR reads in MiXCR, keeping a single row per CDR3 protein. The table has hundreds of thousands of distinct CDR3 sequences, about 60% seen once. The material sequenced was blood. These TCRs come from a girl aged 2 to 9 with multiple sclerosis.

Only one count was recorded for this clonotype. This rearrangement joins TRBV6-2 or TRBV6-3 to TRBJ1-5; no clear D. Germline CDR1 and CDR2: MNHEY and SVGEGT. With 0 bases removed from V and 7 bases from J, the gap between germline ends came to 4 bases. This CDR3 spans 12 amino acids. The CDR3 loop reads CASSYSSQPQHF. CDR3 in DNA: TGTGCCAGCAGTTACTCGAGCCAGCCCCAGCATTTT.

V gene TRBV18 combines with J gene TRBJ1-2; a weak D match, TRBD1 (5 bases). V shed 0 bases and J shed 3 bases, with 11 bases lying between them. This CDR3 has 15 amino acids. CDR1 and CDR2 (germline): KGHSH, LQKENI. This CDR3 is CASSPPAGRDYGYTF. In DNA form, the CDR3 reads TGTGCCAGCTCACCACCGGCGGGCAGGGACTATGGCTACACCTTC.

The chain carries TRBV7-9 and TRBJ2-1, with 9 bases matching TRBD2. The J segment lost 4 bases and the V segment lost 3 bases, leaving 7 bases of the junction unmatched. This CDR3 has 16 residues. Germline V gives CDR1 SEHNR, CDR2 FQNEAQ (reference sequence). This chain's CDR3 is CASSLIPAGGYNEQFF. In DNA, the CDR3 is TGTGCCAGCAGCTTGATTCCAGCGGGGGGATACAATGAGCAGTTCTTC.

V is TRBV20-1 and J is TRBJ2-1, with no clear D. Germline CDR1 DFQATT, CDR2 SNEGSKA (reference sequence). V gave up 1 base and J gave up 4 bases, with 8 bases separating them. The CDR3 has 13 amino acids. The DNA of the CDR3 is TGCAGTGCTAGAGGTCCCCTATACAATGAGCAGTTCTTC. It codes for CSARGPLYNEQFF.

The DNA of the CDR3 is TGCGCCAGCAGCTTGAATGCAGAAACAGATACGCAGTATTTT. This gives the protein CASSLNAETDTQYF. V and J are TRBV5-1 and TRBJ2-3; D unclear. Trimming removed 1 base from V and 3 bases from J, with 9 bases in between. The CDR3 spans 14 residues. CDR1 is SGHRS, CDR2 YFSETQ, per germline.

The chain employs TRBV2 and TRBJ2-3; perhaps TRBD1 as D (6 bases). This CDR3 region has 12 residues. The V end lost 4 bases, the J end lost 5 bases, and 7 bases lay between the germline ends. Per germline, CDR1 SNHLY and CDR2 FYNNEI. The CDR3: CASSGGGDTQYF. CDR3 nucleotide sequence: TGTGCCAGCAGTGGAGGGGGAGATACGCAGTATTTT.

The table lists this clonotype with many counts. This sequence joins TRBV3-1 and TRBJ2-4; a weak D match, TRBD2 (6 bases). Germline-derived CDR1 and CDR2 are LGHDT and YNNKEL (reference sequence). Trimming shortened V by 0 bases and J by 4 bases, and 10 bases separated the two germline ends. The CDR3 has 15 amino acids. CDR3 in amino acids: CASSQEGRTKNIQYF. CDR3 sequence (DNA): TGTGCCAGCAGCCAAGAGGGGAGGACTAAAAACATTCAGTACTTC.

V usage is TRBV29-1 and J usage is TRBJ1-5, with D hard to call. CDR3 size: 12 residues. V gave up 4 bases and J gave up 4 bases, with 8 bases separating them. Per germline, CDR1 SQVTM and CDR2 ANQGSEA. The CDR3 bases are TGCAGCGTTGGACACCCGAATCAGCCCCAGCATTTT. It codes for CSVGHPNQPQHF.

The rearrangement uses TRBV4-2 and TRBJ2-3, with a weak D call TRBD1 (5 bases). The CDR3 sequence is 17 residues long. Germline V gives CDR1 LGHNA, CDR2 YNFKEQ. Trimming removed 0 bases from V and 11 bases from J, with 24 bases in between. Written as DNA, the CDR3 is TGTGCCAGCAGCCAAGAGGTGGGGCGCATAGTATACAATGAGCAGTATTTT. Translated: CASSQEVGRIVYNEQYF.

The gene calls are TRBV7-8 and TRBJ2-1, with a weak D call TRBD1 (6 bases). The CDR3 length is 15 residues. Germline V gene lookup returns CDR1 SGHVS and CDR2 FQNEAQ. Trimming pared 5 bases from V and 4 bases from J, leaving 15 bases between. The CDR3 is CASSPRDGQYNEQFF. As DNA, the CDR3 is TGTGCCAGCAGCCCACGGGACGGACAGTACAATGAGCAGTTCTTC.

The chain employs TRBV12-3 or TRBV12-4 and TRBJ2-3; 7 bases are a match to TRBD2. The trim removed 2 bases at V and 2 bases at J, leaving 4 bases unmatched. The CDR3 consists of 15 residues. CDR3 amino acids: CASSLMGGTTDTQYF. DNA of the CDR3: TGTGCCAGCAGTTTAATGGGGGGGACCACAGATACGCAGTATTTT.

This chain links TRBV20-1 with TRBJ2-4; no clear D gene. V lost 3 bases to trimming and J lost 5 bases, with 11 bases between them. The CDR3 runs 13 residues. CDR1 and CDR2 from the germline V gene are DFQATT and SNEGSKA (reference sequence). CDR3 sequence reads: CSASRPTQNIQYF. The DNA of the CDR3 is TGCAGTGCTAGTCGGCCTACTCAAAACATTCAGTACTTC.

This clonotype was seen a single time. The chain uses TRBV11-3 and TRBJ2-3; possibly TRBD2 for D (10 bases). The CDR3 is 20 amino acids. The V gene lost 5 bases and the J gene lost 2 bases, with 29 bases spanning the gap. Germline V CDR1 and CDR2: SGHNT, YENEEA. The CDR3 region has the DNA TGTGCCAGCAGCCTGACAGGGGGGCTAGCGGGGGACGTTGTCACAGATACGCAGTATTTT. This translates into CASSLTGGLAGDVVTDTQYF.

The rearrangement joins TRBV3-1 to TRBJ2-7; TRBD2 matches 10 bases. In germline, CDR1 is LGHDT, CDR2 YNNKEL (reference sequence). CDR3 size: 15 residues. Unmatched junction bases numbered 3, after V lost 1 base and J lost 3 bases. The CDR3 DNA reads TGTGCCAGCAGCCAAGCCGGACTAGCGGTCTACGAGCAGTACTTC. This codes for CASSQAGLAVYEQYF.